This TCR beta chain is from a study of cytomegalovirus exposure and HLA in healthy donors. Whole-study findings and limits: The Asian-associated ancestry cluster reportedly had fewer N-insertions than the 666-donor mean in a later analysis.

V lost 4 bases and J lost 4, with 16 bases in between. This CDR3 spans 15 amino acids. Germline V gives CDR1 LNHDA, CDR2 SQIVND (reference sequence). Details on this clone: Its antigen is still unknown.

Researchers ran the PCR with 60 Vbeta and 13 Jbeta primers. This table comes from immunoSEQ multiplex PCR, and its TCRdb copy is limited to in-frame clones, with some not included. The table includes over 150,000 clones, roughly 75% detected once. The gene calls are TRBV19 and TRBJ1-2, with D tentatively TRBD1 (6 bases). The sequencing sample was made of PBMCs. The clonotype comes from a male donor in good health and CMV-seronegative. This CDR3 reads CASSRPGGPSYGYTF. As DNA, the CDR3 is TGTGCCAGTAGTAGACCGGGGGGGCCGAGCTATGGCTACACCTTC.